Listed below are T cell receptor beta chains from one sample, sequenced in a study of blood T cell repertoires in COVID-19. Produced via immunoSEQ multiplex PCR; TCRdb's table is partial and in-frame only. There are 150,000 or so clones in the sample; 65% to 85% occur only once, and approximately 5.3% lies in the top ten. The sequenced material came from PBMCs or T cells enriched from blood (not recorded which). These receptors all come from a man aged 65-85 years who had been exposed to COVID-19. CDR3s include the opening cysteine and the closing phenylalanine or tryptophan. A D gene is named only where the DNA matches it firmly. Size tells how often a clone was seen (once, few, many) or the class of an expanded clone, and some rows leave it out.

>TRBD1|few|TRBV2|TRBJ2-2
CASSPTGSRNTGELFF
TGTGCCAGCAGCCCGACAGGGAGTAGGAACACCGGGGAGCTGTTTTTT
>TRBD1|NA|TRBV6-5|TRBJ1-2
CASRRDRGYGYTF
TGTGCCAGCAGACGCGACAGGGGATATGGCTACACCTTC
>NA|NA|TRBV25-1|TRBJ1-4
CASSPGRLSTNEKLFF
TGTGCCAGCAGTCCTGGCCGCCTTTCAACTAATGAAAAACTGTTTTTT
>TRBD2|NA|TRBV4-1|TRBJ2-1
CASSYSSGTLGEQFF
TGCGCCAGCAGCTATTCTAGCGGAACCTTGGGTGAGCAGTTCTTC
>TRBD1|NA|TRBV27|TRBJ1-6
CASSLDRGNSPLHF
TGTGCCAGCAGTCTGGACAGGGGAAATTCACCCCTCCACTTT
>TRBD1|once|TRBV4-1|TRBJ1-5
CASSQVPGGGSQHF
TGCGCCAGCAGCCAAGTCCCAGGGGGCGGCTCCCAGCATTTT
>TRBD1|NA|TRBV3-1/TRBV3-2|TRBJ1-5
CASSPYGRGARGQGNQPQHF
TGTGCCAGCAGCCCATACGGGAGGGGTGCGAGAGGACAGGGCAATCAGCCCCAGCATTTT
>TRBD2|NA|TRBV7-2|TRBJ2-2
CASRPPGLAGVNTGELFF
TGTGCCAGCAGACCACCTGGACTAGCGGGGGTGAACACCGGGGAGCTGTTTTTT
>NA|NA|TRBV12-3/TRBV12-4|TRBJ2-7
CASRPDTYEQYF
TGTGCCAGCAGGCCGGACACCTACGAGCAGTACTTC
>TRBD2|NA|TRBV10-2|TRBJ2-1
CATAGGSSYNEQFF
TGCGCAACCGCGGGGGGGTCTTCCTACAATGAGCAGTTCTTC
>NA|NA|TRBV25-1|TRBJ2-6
CASSEFTGTGANVLTF
TGTGCCAGCAGTGAATTCACAGGGACCGGGGCCAACGTCCTGACTTTC
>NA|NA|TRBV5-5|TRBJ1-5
CASSPLVGGSGQPQHF
TGTGCCAGCAGTCCCCTCGTCGGGGGGTCGGGTCAGCCCCAGCATTTT
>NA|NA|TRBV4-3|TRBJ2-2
CASSQDKIWRGTGELFF
TGCGCCAGCAGCCAAGATAAGATCTGGCGGGGCACCGGGGAGCTGTTTTTT
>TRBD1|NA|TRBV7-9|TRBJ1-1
CASSLDQGALNTEAFF
TGTGCCAGCAGCTTAGATCAGGGGGCTTTGAACACTGAAGCTTTCTTT
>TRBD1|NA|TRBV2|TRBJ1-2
CASSGRGSTSYGYTF
TGTGCCAGCAGTGGCAGGGGGAGTACTTCCTATGGCTACACCTTC
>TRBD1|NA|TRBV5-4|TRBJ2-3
CASSSYRDRDHQQYF
TGTGCCAGCAGCTCCTACCGGGACAGGGACCACCAGCAGTATTTT
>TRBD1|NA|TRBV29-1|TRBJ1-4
CSIQGARGEKLFF
TGCAGCATACAGGGGGCGCGTGGGGAAAAACTGTTTTTT
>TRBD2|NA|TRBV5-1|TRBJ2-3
CASSGGSQGTDTQYF
TGCGCCAGCTCCGGGGGGAGCCAGGGCACAGATACGCAGTATTTT
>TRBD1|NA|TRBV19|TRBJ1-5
CASRGGSWGPQHF
TGTGCCAGTAGAGGGGGCTCCTGGGGGCCCCAGCATTTT
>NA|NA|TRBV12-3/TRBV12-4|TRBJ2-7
CASSLIGAYEQYF
TGTGCCAGCAGTTTAATCGGGGCCTACGAGCAGTACTTC
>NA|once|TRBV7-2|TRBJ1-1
CASSTWTENTEAFF
TGTGCCAGCAGCACATGGACTGAGAACACTGAAGCTTTCTTT
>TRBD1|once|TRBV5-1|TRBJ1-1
CASSSQGYTEAFF
TGCGCCAGCAGCTCACAGGGGTACACTGAAGCTTTCTTT
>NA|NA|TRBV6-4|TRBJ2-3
CASSTLGATDTQYF
TGTGCCAGCAGTACGTTGGGGGCCACAGATACGCAGTATTTT
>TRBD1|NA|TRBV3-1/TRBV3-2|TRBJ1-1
CASSQGDRNTEAFF
TGTGCCAGCAGCCAAGGGGACAGAAACACTGAAGCTTTCTTT
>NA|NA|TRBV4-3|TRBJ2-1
CASSRQGGTRFIGEQFF
TGCGCCAGCAGCCGCCAGGGGGGGACTAGGTTTATCGGTGAGCAGTTCTTC
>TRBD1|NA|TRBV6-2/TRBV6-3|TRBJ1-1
CASSRQGGSEAFF
TGTGCCAGCAGTCGACAGGGGGGCTCTGAAGCTTTCTTT
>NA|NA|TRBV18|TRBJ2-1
CASSPIGDEQFF
TGTGCCAGCTCACCTATAGGGGATGAGCAGTTCTTC
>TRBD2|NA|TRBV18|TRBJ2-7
CASSPGWEGSEQYF
TGTGCCAGCTCACCGGGCTGGGAGGGAAGCGAGCAGTACTTC
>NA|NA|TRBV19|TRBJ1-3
CATCTTGSGNTIYF
TGTGCCACCTGTACCACAGGGTCTGGAAACACCATATATTTT
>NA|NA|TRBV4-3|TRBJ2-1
CASSQEGSGPTVYEQFF
TGCGCCAGCAGCCAAGAGGGGAGCGGTCCCACGGTTTATGAGCAGTTCTTC
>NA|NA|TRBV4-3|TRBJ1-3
CASSQDIGASDTIYF
TGCGCCAGCAGCCAAGATATCGGTGCGTCGGACACCATATATTTT
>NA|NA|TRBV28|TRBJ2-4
CASREAGLAKNIQYF
TGTGCCAGCAGGGAAGCGGGCCTAGCCAAAAACATTCAGTACTTC
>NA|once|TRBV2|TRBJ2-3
CASTPDTTRDTQYF
TGTGCCAGCACCCCGGACACGACGAGGGATACGCAGTATTTT
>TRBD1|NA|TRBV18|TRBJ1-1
CASVGQKNTEAFF
TGTGCCAGCGTGGGACAGAAAAACACTGAAGCTTTCTTT
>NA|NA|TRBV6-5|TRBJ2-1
CASRPGSSNQQFF
TGTGCCAGCAGGCCAGGGTCCTCCAATCAGCAGTTCTTC
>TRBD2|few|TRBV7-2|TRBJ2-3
CASSLSGGRTDTQYF
TGTGCCAGCAGCCTGAGCGGGGGGCGCACAGATACGCAGTATTTT
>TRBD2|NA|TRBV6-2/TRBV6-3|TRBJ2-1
CASSYSSGRSSGEQFF
TGTGCCAGCAGTTACTCTAGCGGGAGGTCATCGGGCGAGCAGTTCTTC
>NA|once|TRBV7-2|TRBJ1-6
CASSLAGVTAPLHF
TGTGCCAGCAGCTTAGCTGGTGTGACAGCCCCCCTCCACTTT
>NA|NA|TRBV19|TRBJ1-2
CATLRNYGYTF
TGTGCCACCTTACGGAACTATGGCTACACCTTC
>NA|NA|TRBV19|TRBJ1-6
CASTPTENSPLHF
TGTGCCAGTACCCCGACAGAGAATTCACCCCTCCACTTT
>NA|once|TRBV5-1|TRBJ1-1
CASSLGQNHMNTEAFF
TGCGCCAGCAGCTTGGGTCAGAACCACATGAACACTGAAGCTTTCTTT
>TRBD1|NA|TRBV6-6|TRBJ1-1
CASSMTGGTEAFF
TGTGCCAGCAGTATGACAGGGGGGACTGAAGCTTTCTTT
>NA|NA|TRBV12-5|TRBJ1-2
CASGLAHQPGDGYTF
TGTGCTAGTGGTTTGGCCCATCAGCCGGGGGACGGCTACACCTTC
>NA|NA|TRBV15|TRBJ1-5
CATSTDFSNQPQHF
TGTGCCACCAGCACCGACTTTAGCAATCAGCCCCAGCATTTT
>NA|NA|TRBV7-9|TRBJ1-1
CASSSTVGYGTEAFF
TGTGCCAGCAGCTCGACAGTGGGCTATGGCACTGAAGCTTTCTTT